This TCR beta chain was identified in a study of blood T cells in healthy people across ages (dated by TCRdb to the mid-2010s). Some background on the complete study: In model experiments, roughly one uniquely barcoded TCR beta cDNA molecule per two T cells was captured by template switching. The study measured age-related changes in TCR beta repertoire diversity using deep sequencing normalized with unique cDNA molecular identifiers. The donors were split into four age groups: young (average 16 years), middle-aged (roughly 42), aged (more than 60) and long-lived (under 85). To avoid experimental bias, donors of different ages were spread randomly across the sequencing lanes. For two donors (one aged 18 to 30 and one aged 80 or older), the study analyzed two additional independent replicas of 1 million unique cDNA reads from the same blood draw. The full study reports these points: Estimates of total diversity based on one million sequenced T cells were regarded as lower bounds and as underestimates. Because profiling used bulk unsorted PBMCs, naive and antigen-experienced compartments could not be compared conclusively. The long-lived group showed more naive CD4+ T cells, fewer expanded clones and increased TCR diversity than the aged group, suggesting age selection. Observed TCR beta diversity per million T cells fell roughly linearly with age, and a significant reduction was already apparent by age around 44. Because donor CMV infection status was unknown, age-related changes in expanded clonotypes were potentially confounded. There was a strong correlation between observed TCR beta diversity and the percentage of naive T cells measured by flow cytometry.

Library generation was performed with 5' RACE. A second roughly 6 to 12 cycle PCR used a sample-barcoded 5' primer and a J-beta primer mix. Each TCR beta cDNA molecule received a unique molecular identifier from a template-switch 5' adaptor carrying 12 random nucleotides. Each sample yielded at least 3 million CDR3-containing paired-end reads. First-strand cDNA synthesis was performed from all RNA using the Mint cDNA synthesis kit, with priming by a TRBC-specific oligonucleotide. After uracil-DNA glycosylase treatment, a first 18-cycle PCR used universal primers M1SS and BC2_uni_R on all cDNA. As for the original processing: Normalization of each sample was performed by random selection of 1 million high-quality reads, each carrying a distinct molecular identifier. Instead of being binned into consensus sequences, reads that shared molecular identifiers were thrown out. MiTCR, run with a Q25 quality threshold and the strictest error-elimination algorithm, handled CDR3 identification, clonotype clustering and error correction. Lower-bound total TCR beta diversity was estimated with a nonparametric unseen species model using Euler transformation. The public sequencing data were trimmed at Q25 with fastp and processed into clonotypes with MiXCR by TCRdb, which kept only in-frame beta chains. Each entry is one CDR3 protein sequence, shown with its most common DNA and genes. Clone size and V and J calls follow TCRdb, not the original study. The sample records fewer than 2,000,000 distinct CDR3 sequences, 39% of which are singletons. Of the sample, under 30% falls within the top ten clones.

Its CDR3 holds 14 amino acids, cysteine through phenylalanine. Kept here is only the CDR3 DNA, which spans 42 bases and is read in frame from base 1. The junction shows trimming of 4 bases on V and 7 bases on J, and the gene matches do not reach 8 bases of it. CDR1 SQVTM and CDR2 ANQGSEA were looked up in the germline V gene. A few counts support this clonotype. The specificity of this receptor is unknown. No much larger clone is present one base from it, and per-base qualities are unavailable. Donors were around 37 systemically healthy Caucasian individuals from Russia aged roughly 6 to 90 years. About 9.1 milliliters of peripheral blood were collected from each donor into EDTA-treated Vacutainer tubes. PBMCs were isolated by Ficoll-Paque density-gradient centrifugation, with at least 6 million obtained per sample. Total RNA was extracted from PBMCs with Trizol reagent, with at least 6 micrograms obtained per sample. For every donor, flow cytometry on a PBMC aliquot measured the percentage of naive CD45RAhigh/CD27high T cells.

The origin of this receptor is a human donor in good health. The V gene is TRBV29-1 and the J gene is TRBJ1-2, with 11 bases in between that match TRBD1. Sequences were obtained from blood. The CDR3 protein sequence reads: CSVVPDRGHPGYTF. The nucleotide sequence is given as TGCAGCGTTGTCCCGGACAGGGGGCATCCTGGCTACACCTTC.